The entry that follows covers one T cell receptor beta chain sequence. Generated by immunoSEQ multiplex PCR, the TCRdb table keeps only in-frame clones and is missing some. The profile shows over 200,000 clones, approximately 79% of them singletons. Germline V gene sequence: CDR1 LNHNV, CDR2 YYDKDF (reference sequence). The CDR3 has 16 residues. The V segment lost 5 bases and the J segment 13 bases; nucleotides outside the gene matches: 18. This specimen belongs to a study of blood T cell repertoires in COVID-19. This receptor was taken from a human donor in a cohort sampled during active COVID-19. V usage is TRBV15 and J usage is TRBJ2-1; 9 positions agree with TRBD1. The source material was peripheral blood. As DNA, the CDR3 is TGTGCCACCAGCCAACGGGGACAGGGCAATCGCCGAGGTCAGTTCTTC. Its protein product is CATSQRGQGNRRGQFF.